The 16 T cell receptor beta chains listed next were all sequenced from one sample in a study of regulatory T cells in long-lasting Graves disease. The time point: newly diagnosed GD, antithyroid drugs for less than 3 months. There was RNA extracted from PBMCs, and the TCR library was made from it. Building the TCR beta libraries relied on iRepertoire HTBI primers, and CDR3 regions underwent Arm-PCR. TCRdb reanalysed the multiplex PCR reads using MiXCR and keeps one entry per CDR3 protein. This table holds about 420,000 distinct CDR3 sequences, over 15% found once. This same sample was also taken into another study, of T cells in Graves' hyperthyroidism and ophthalmopathy.

Here the sequenced sample was peripheral blood mononuclear cells (PBMCs), taken at new diagnosis, from a patient treated with antithyroid drugs. These receptor sequences come from a woman between 18 and 29 years old with Graves disease.

J is TRBJ2-1 and V is TRBV20-1; TRBD2 aligns across 11 bases. TRBJ2-7 explains the end of the DNA better; the J call may be wrong. The CDR3 sequence is 16 residues long. Germline loops: CDR1 DFQATT, CDR2 SNEGSKA (reference sequence). The CDR3 loop reads CSASIAGGPSYNEQYF. The CDR3 DNA reads as TGCAGTGCTAGTATAGCGGGAGGGCCCTCCTACAATGAGCAGTACTTC.

This clonotype was recorded a few times. The V gene is TRBV3-1, the J gene TRBJ2-2; 9 bases line up with TRBD1. CDR1 LGHDT and CDR2 YNNKEL come from the germline V gene (reference sequence). This CDR3 comprises 16 residues. Unmatched junction bases numbered 5, after V lost 4 bases and J lost 2 bases. CDR3: CASSRYRGPNTGELFF. The CDR3 nucleotides read TGTGCCAGCAGCCGGTACAGGGGGCCAAACACCGGGGAGCTGTTTTTT.

The chain links TRBV12-3 or TRBV12-4 to TRBJ1-1, with TRBD1 as a possible D gene (5 bases). Trimming stripped 6 bases from V and 0 bases from J, with 11 bases between. This CDR3 spans 14 amino acids. CDR3 bases: TGTGCCAGCAGCCCCCGAGGGGTGAACACTGAAGCTTTCTTT. Protein: CASSPRGVNTEAFF.

At least ten counts were recorded for this clonotype. V usage is TRBV7-8 and J usage is TRBJ2-1; possibly TRBD1 for D (5 bases). The CDR3 length is 16 residues. The V gene's germline CDR1 is SGHVS and CDR2 FQNEAQ. Trimming removed 5 bases from V and 0 bases from J, with 14 bases in between. The CDR3 is CASSQYGQGSYNEQFF. CDR3 DNA sequence: TGTGCCAGCAGCCAGTATGGGCAGGGCTCCTACAATGAGCAGTTCTTC. Variable domain in full (rest from reference TRBV7-8 and TRBJ2-1): GAGVSQSPRYKVAKRGQDVALRCDPISGHVSLFWYQQALGQGPEFLTYFQNEAQLDKSGLPSDRFFAERPEGSVSTLKIQRTQQEDSAVYLCASSQYGQGSYNEQFFGPGTRLTVL.

In this sample, this clonotype turned up a few times. The CDR3 nucleotides read TGTGCCAGCAGTTCCCGGGACAGGGGGCTCGAGCAGTACTTC. Residues: CASSSRDRGLEQYF. The J gene is TRBJ2-7, the V gene TRBV27; TRBD1 matches at 12 bases. CDR1 and CDR2 (germline): MNHEY, SMNVEV (reference sequence). V was pared by 4 bases and J by 6 bases, with 4 bases of the junction left unmatched. The CDR3 runs to 14 residues.

This clonotype was picked up a small number of times. This rearrangement joins TRBV12-3 or TRBV12-4 to TRBJ2-2; 8 bases map to TRBD1. Germline trimming cut 7 bases from V and 5 bases from J; bases unmatched to any gene: 12. The CDR3 length is 16 residues. CDR3 DNA sequence: TGTGCCAGCACTCTCGCGGACAGGGTTATAACCGGGGAGCTGTTTTTT. This translates into CASTLADRVITGELFF.

The V gene is TRBV5-1, the J gene TRBJ1-4; a possible D gene is TRBD1 (6 bases). The germline CDR1 and CDR2 sequences are SGHRS and YFSETQ. This CDR3 contains 13 residues. The V gene lost 5 bases and the J gene lost 3 bases, with 8 bases spanning the gap. The CDR3 here is CASRTGSNEKLFF. The DNA for the CDR3 is TGCGCCAGCAGAACAGGGTCTAATGAAAAACTGTTTTTT.

This clonotype was seen ten or more times. This sequence joins TRBV7-8 and TRBJ2-5; 9 nucleotides agree with TRBD2. The CDR3 sequence is 16 residues long. V shed 4 bases and J 5 bases; nucleotides not matched to a gene: 11. Germline V gene sequence: CDR1 SGHVS, CDR2 FQNEAQ. The CDR3 coding sequence is TGTGCCAGCAGCTCCTTAGCGGGAGATGGGTCTGAGACCCAGTACTTC. Residues: CASSSLAGDGSETQYF.

This clonotype appeared many times. The chain couples TRBV12-3 or TRBV12-4 to TRBJ1-1, with D perhaps matching TRBD1 (5 bases). The V end lost 4 bases, the J end lost 1 base, and 7 bases lay between the germline ends. The CDR3 loop spans 13 amino acids. CDR3 protein: CASSYQGNTEAFF. The CDR3 coding sequence is TGTGCCAGCAGTTATCAGGGGAACACTGAAGCTTTCTTT.

Ten or more counts support this clonotype. The chain links TRBV11-2 to TRBJ2-3; possibly TRBD2 for D (5 bases). The V gene's germline CDR1 is SGHAT and CDR2 FQNNGV. This CDR3 has 15 residues. Trimming took 4 bases from V and 4 from J, leaving 15 bases between them. The CDR3 region is CASSWRGAVPDTQYF. The CDR3 region has the DNA TGTGCCAGCAGCTGGCGCGGAGCGGTGCCAGATACGCAGTATTTT.

The chain is built from TRBV3-1 and TRBJ2-1; a possible D gene is TRBD2 (5 bases). V lost 0 bases to trimming and J lost 6 bases, with 12 bases between them. The length of the CDR3 is 15 residues. Germline loops: CDR1 LGHDT, CDR2 YNNKEL (reference sequence). CDR3 nucleotides: TGTGCCAGCAGCCAAGATTATGGCCGGGGCAATGAGCAGTTCTTC. This translates into CASSQDYGRGNEQFF.

A few counts support this clonotype. This chain links TRBV4-3 with TRBJ2-3, with D maybe TRBD1 (6 bases). Germline loops: CDR1 LGHNA, CDR2 YSLEER. V lost 4 bases and J 2 bases, leaving 13 bases between the germline ends. The CDR3 runs to 15 residues. The CDR3 here is CASSPRTVTTDTQYF. For the CDR3, the DNA is TGCGCCAGCAGCCCACGGACAGTCACCACAGATACGCAGTATTTT.

This clonotype was counted ten times or more. This chain links TRBV27 with TRBJ1-5, with D maybe TRBD1 (6 bases). The CDR3 extends over 15 amino acids. Germline V gene data show CDR1 as MNHEY and CDR2 as SMNVEV (reference sequence). Trimming took 5 bases from V and 11 from J, leaving 22 bases between them. The CDR3 protein is CASSHGQTHDGTQHF. The CDR3 coding sequence is TGTGCCAGCAGTCACGGACAGACCCACGATGGGACCCAGCATTTT.

Remarks on this clonotype: This likely came from a read error, as a far larger clone is one base away. V and J are TRBV2 and TRBJ2-1; 13 nucleotides align to TRBD2. Germline-derived CDR1 and CDR2 are SNHLY and FYNNEI. The CDR3 runs to 15 residues. V was clipped by 3 bases and J by 10 bases; unmatched bases: 6. CDR3 sequence: CASSDRTSGSNEQFF. The CDR3 DNA is TGTGCCAGCAGTGATAGGACTAGCGGGAGTAACGAGCAGTTCTTC.

The genes are TRBV7-2 and TRBJ2-2; D uncertain. CDR1 is SGHTA, CDR2 FQGNSA, per germline. CDR3 length: 14 amino acids. Trimming pared 6 bases from V and 4 bases from J, leaving 12 bases between. CDR3 nucleotides: TGTGCCAGCAGTCGTCCAATGAGCACCGGGGAGCTGTTTTTT. Translated, it gives CASSRPMSTGELFF.

This clonotype came up many times. This chain connects TRBV6-5 to TRBJ2-7; the D gene is possibly TRBD2 (5 bases). Germline CDR1 and CDR2: MNHEY and SVGAGI. The CDR3 has 14 residues. The ends were cut back, 0 bases at V and 6 bases at J, with 12 bases in the middle. In DNA form, the CDR3 reads TGTGCCAGCAGTTACTCGTCTAGCTACGGCGAGCAGTACTTC. This translates into CASSYSSSYGEQYF.